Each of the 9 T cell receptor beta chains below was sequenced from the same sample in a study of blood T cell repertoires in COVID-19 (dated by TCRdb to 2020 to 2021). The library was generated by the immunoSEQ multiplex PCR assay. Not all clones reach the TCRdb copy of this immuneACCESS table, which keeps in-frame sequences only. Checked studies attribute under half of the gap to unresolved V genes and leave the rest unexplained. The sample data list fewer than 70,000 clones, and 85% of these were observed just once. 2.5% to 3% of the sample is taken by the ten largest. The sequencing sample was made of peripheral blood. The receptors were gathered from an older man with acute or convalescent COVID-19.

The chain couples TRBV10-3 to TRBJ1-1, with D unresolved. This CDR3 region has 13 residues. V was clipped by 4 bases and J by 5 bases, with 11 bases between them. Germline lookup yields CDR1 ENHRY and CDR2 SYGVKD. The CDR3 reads CAISAKGETEAFF. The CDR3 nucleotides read TGTGCCATCAGTGCAAAGGGAGAAACTGAAGCTTTCTTT.

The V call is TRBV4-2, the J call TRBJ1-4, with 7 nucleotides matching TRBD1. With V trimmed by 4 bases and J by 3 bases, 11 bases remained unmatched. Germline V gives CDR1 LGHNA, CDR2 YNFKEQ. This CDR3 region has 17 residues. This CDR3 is CASSLGAGGSANEKLFF. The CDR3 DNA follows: TGTGCCAGCAGCCTCGGAGCAGGGGGGTCAGCTAATGAAAAACTGTTTTTT.

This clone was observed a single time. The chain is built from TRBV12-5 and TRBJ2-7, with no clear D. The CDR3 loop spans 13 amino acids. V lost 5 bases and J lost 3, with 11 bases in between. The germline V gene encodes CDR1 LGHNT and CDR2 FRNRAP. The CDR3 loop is CASGQNTFYEQYF. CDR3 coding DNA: TGTGCTAGTGGTCAGAACACCTTCTACGAGCAGTACTTC.

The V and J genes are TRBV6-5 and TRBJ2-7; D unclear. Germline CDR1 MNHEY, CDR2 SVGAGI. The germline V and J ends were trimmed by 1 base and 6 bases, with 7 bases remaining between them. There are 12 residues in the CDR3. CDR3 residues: CASSYYPGEQYF. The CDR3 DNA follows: TGTGCCAGCAGTTACTACCCGGGCGAGCAGTACTTC.

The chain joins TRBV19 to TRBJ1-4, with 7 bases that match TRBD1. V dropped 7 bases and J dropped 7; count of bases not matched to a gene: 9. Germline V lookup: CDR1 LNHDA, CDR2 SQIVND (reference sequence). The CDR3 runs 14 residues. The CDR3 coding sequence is TGTGCCAGTAACCCGAGGGGGCTAGGTGAAAAACTGTTTTTT. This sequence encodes CASNPRGLGEKLFF.

CDR3 loop: CASSLGLEGVQETQYF. CDR3 nucleotide sequence: TGTGCCAGCAGTCTAGGACTAGAGGGGGTCCAAGAGACCCAGTACTTC. The genes are TRBV11-3 and TRBJ2-5, with a weak D call TRBD2 (7 bases). V shed 6 bases and J shed 1 base, with 18 bases lying between them. The CDR3 spans 16 residues. Germline CDR1 reads SGHNT; CDR2 reads YENEEA.

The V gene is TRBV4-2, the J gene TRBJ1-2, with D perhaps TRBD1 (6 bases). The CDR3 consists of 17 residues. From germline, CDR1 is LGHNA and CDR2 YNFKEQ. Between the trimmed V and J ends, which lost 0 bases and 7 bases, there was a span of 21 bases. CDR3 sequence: CASSQDSSGGGRLGYTF. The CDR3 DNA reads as TGTGCCAGCAGCCAAGATTCTTCGGGGGGCGGACGACTTGGCTACACCTTC.

CDR3 region: CATSRIPGTGAQETQYF. The CDR3, as DNA: TGTGCCACCAGTAGGATCCCGGGGACAGGGGCCCAAGAGACCCAGTACTTC. The chain is built from TRBV24-1 and TRBJ2-5, with 10 bases matching TRBD1. The CDR3 runs to 17 residues. The germline V gene encodes CDR1 KGHDR and CDR2 SFDVKD. The V gene end was trimmed by 6 bases and the J gene end by 1 base; junction bases not matched to a gene: 10.

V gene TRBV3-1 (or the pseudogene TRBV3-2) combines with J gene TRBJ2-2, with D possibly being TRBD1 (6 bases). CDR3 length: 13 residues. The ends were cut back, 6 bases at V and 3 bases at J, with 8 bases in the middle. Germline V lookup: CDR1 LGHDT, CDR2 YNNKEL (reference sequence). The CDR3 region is CASRDRYTGELFF. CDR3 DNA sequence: TGTGCCAGCAGGGACAGATACACCGGGGAGCTGTTTTTT.